This T cell receptor (beta chain) was retrieved from a study of cytomegalovirus exposure and HLA in healthy donors. Notes on the study in general: Some V segments could not be told apart, so they were left out, TRBV6-2 and TRBV6-3 among them.

A remark on this clone: Its antigen is undetermined. Relative to the germline gene, one junction end is altered; a read error may explain this.

PCR used 60 Vbeta primers and 13 Jbeta primers. TCRdb's copy holds only in-frame clones and misses some; the assay was immunoSEQ multiplex PCR. The table has around 37,000 clones, approximately 81% seen once; the top ten hold roughly 2.5%. The CDR3 sequence is 16 residues long. CDR1 is MGHRA, CDR2 YSYEKL, per germline. The chain carries TRBV4-1 and TRBJ2-6; possible D gene TRBD2, 6 bases. Sequencing was done on a sample of PBMCs. The origin of this receptor is a man aged 50 to 60 in good health and CMV-seronegative. The CDR3 spells CASSQEEGSGANVLTF. The CDR3 nucleotides are TGTGCCAGCAGCCAAGAGGAGGGGTCTGGGGCCAACGTCCTGACTTTC.